The rows below give T cell receptor beta chains drawn from one sample of a study of shared clonotypes between healthy human individuals. Repertoires were generated with immunoSEQ multiplex PCR, while TCRdb's copy carries only in-frame clones and drops some. In the table there are hundreds of thousands of clones, 95% to 97% of which are singletons. The sample consisted of naive CD8+ T cells sorted from blood. These receptors were obtained from a young woman in good health. The CDR3 runs from the conserved cysteine through the conserved F or W. The order of the fields is D gene, V gene, clone size, J gene, CDR3 protein, CDR3 DNA. D genes are given only for firm matches. The listing skips clone size in some rows; elsewhere it reads once, few, many or a size class.

TRBD2	TRBV27	.	TRBJ2-7	CASSTGTSGRNEQYF	TGTGCCAGCAGCACCGGGACTAGCGGGAGGAACGAGCAGTACTTC
.	TRBV15	.	TRBJ2-1	CATGEGAAYNEQFF	TGTGCCACCGGTGAAGGAGCCGCCTACAATGAGCAGTTCTTC
.	TRBV27	.	TRBJ2-7	CASSLGQFGSYEQYF	TGTGCCAGCAGTCTTGGACAGTTCGGCTCCTACGAGCAGTACTTC
.	TRBV6-6	.	TRBJ2-5	CASSAPGETQYF	TGTGCCAGCAGCGCGCCCGGGGAGACCCAGTACTTC
.	TRBV2	.	TRBJ2-7	CASSVFGGGSYEQYF	TGTGCCAGCAGTGTCTTTGGGGGTGGCTCCTACGAGCAGTACTTC
TRBD1	TRBV7-9	.	TRBJ1-1	CASTGTGGNYNTEAFF	TGTGCCAGCACCGGGACAGGGGGTAACTACAACACTGAAGCTTTCTTT
TRBD1	TRBV28	.	TRBJ2-7	CASSINRDRSYEQYF	TGTGCCAGCAGTATAAACCGGGACAGGTCCTACGAGCAGTACTTC
.	TRBV21-1	.	TRBJ2-1	CASSKWGTPHGNEQFF	TGTGCCAGCAGCAAATGGGGGACACCCCACGGCAATGAGCAGTTCTTC
TRBD2	TRBV2	.	TRBJ2-3	CASSAGLATSTDTQYF	TGTGCCAGCAGTGCGGGACTAGCGACCAGCACAGATACGCAGTATTTT
TRBD2	TRBV2	.	TRBJ2-1	CASSLAGGLDEQFF	TGTGCCAGCAGTCTAGCGGGAGGACTAGATGAGCAGTTCTTC
.	TRBV2	.	TRBJ1-5	CASSDGGGIRQPQHF	TGTGCCAGCAGTGATGGGGGGGGTATCCGTCAGCCCCAGCATTTT
TRBD2	TRBV19	.	TRBJ2-7	CASRERGSYEQYF	TGTGCCAGTCGTGAGCGGGGCTCCTACGAGCAGTACTTC
TRBD1	TRBV19	.	TRBJ2-7	CASRQSQGDEGEQYF	TGTGCCAGTAGACAGTCACAGGGGGATGAGGGGGAGCAGTACTTC
TRBD2	TRBV11-2	.	TRBJ2-1	CASSLGRGRAGLDEQFF	TGTGCCAGCAGCTTAGGTCGCGGGAGGGCGGGGTTGGATGAGCAGTTCTTC
.	TRBV5-6	.	TRBJ1-3	CASSYGTGNTIYF	TGTGCCAGCAGCTATGGGACAGGAAACACCATATATTTT
TRBD1	TRBV27	.	TRBJ2-7	CASSQGTGGHEQYF	TGTGCCAGCAGTCAAGGGACAGGCGGCCACGAGCAGTACTTC
TRBD1	TRBV27	.	TRBJ1-2	CASSYRQGAYGYTF	TGTGCCAGCAGTTACCGACAGGGGGCGTATGGCTACACCTTC
.	TRBV6-5	.	TRBJ2-7	CASSYLTRPYEQYF	TGTGCCAGCAGTTATTTAACGCGCCCCTACGAGCAGTACTTC
.	TRBV29-1	.	TRBJ1-5	CSAQQDSNQPQHF	TGCAGCGCCCAACAGGATAGCAATCAGCCCCAGCATTTT
TRBD1	TRBV4-1	.	TRBJ2-3	CASSTRQGADTQYF	TGCGCCAGCAGCACCCGACAGGGGGCAGATACGCAGTATTTT
.	TRBV7-9	once	TRBJ2-7	CASSESGVPYEQYF	TGTGCCAGCAGCGAGAGTGGGGTCCCCTACGAGCAGTACTTC
TRBD1	TRBV28	once	TRBJ2-2	CASSLWQGADTGELFF	TGTGCCAGCAGTTTATGGCAGGGGGCGGACACCGGGGAGCTGTTTTTT
.	TRBV7-5	.	TRBJ1-5	CVRSFTGEHQPQHF	TGTGTCAGAAGCTTTACAGGGGAACACCAGCCCCAGCATTTT
TRBD2	TRBV2	.	TRBJ2-1	CAGGLAPYNEQFF	TGTGCCGGGGGACTAGCGCCCTACAATGAGCAGTTCTTC
TRBD1	TRBV2	.	TRBJ1-5	CASSEGTGPHQPQHF	TGTGCCAGCAGTGAAGGGACAGGGCCCCATCAGCCCCAGCATTTT
TRBD1	TRBV27	.	TRBJ1-2	CASSSQGQGARYGYTF	TGTGCCAGCAGTTCCCAGGGACAGGGAGCTCGCTATGGCTACACCTTC
TRBD1	TRBV2	.	TRBJ1-2	CASSVGQGILYGYTF	TGTGCCAGCAGTGTGGGACAGGGCATCCTCTATGGCTACACCTTC
TRBD1	TRBV5-1	.	TRBJ2-7	CASSAGSGTAELGTYEQYF	TGCGCCAGCAGCGCGGGTTCCGGGACAGCCGAGCTTGGGACCTACGAGCAGTACTTC
TRBD1	TRBV30	.	TRBJ2-7	CAWAGGSYEQYF	TGTGCCTGGGCAGGGGGATCCTACGAGCAGTACTTC
.	TRBV10-2	.	TRBJ2-7	CASSAGYEQYF	TGCGCCAGCAGTGCGGGGTACGAGCAGTACTTC
.	TRBV28	.	TRBJ1-4	CASSKKAGEGEKLFF	TGTGCCAGTTCAAAAAAGGCGGGGGAAGGTGAAAAACTGTTTTTT
.	TRBV19	.	TRBJ1-2	CASTTNPGEDLVGYGYTF	TGTGCCAGTACCACAAACCCCGGCGAGGATCTAGTCGGTTATGGCTACACCTTC
.	TRBV7-9	.	TRBJ2-1	CASSLAIQDSNNEQFF	TGTGCCAGCAGCTTAGCGATACAGGACAGTAACAATGAGCAGTTCTTC
.	TRBV28	.	TRBJ1-5	CASSPRWSHYSNQPQHF	TGTGCCAGCAGCCCAAGGTGGTCACACTATAGCAATCAGCCCCAGCATTTT
.	TRBV7-9	.	TRBJ1-2	CASSLFIWGGDYGYTF	TGTGCCAGCAGCTTATTCATCTGGGGAGGGGACTATGGCTACACCTTC
TRBD1	TRBV28	.	TRBJ1-5	CASTLEAGGLGQPQHF	TGTGCCAGCACCTTGGAGGCAGGGGGCCTAGGGCAGCCCCAGCATTTT
TRBD2	TRBV5-8	.	TRBJ2-7	CASSAGLAGGNSYYEQYF	TGTGCCAGCAGCGCGGGACTAGCGGGAGGAAATAGTTACTACGAGCAGTACTTC
.	TRBV7-9	.	TRBJ2-7	CATRRETYEQYF	TGTGCCACCCGACGGGAGACTTACGAGCAGTACTTC
.	TRBV20-1	.	TRBJ1-2	CSARGRGGYTF	TGCAGTGCTAGGGGCAGGGGAGGCTACACCTTC
.	TRBV14	.	TRBJ2-7	CASSQDRSLGSYEQYF	TGTGCCAGCAGCCAAGATAGGAGTCTGGGCTCCTACGAGCAGTACTTC
.	TRBV7-6	once	TRBJ2-1	CASSSDRSSYNEQFF	TGTGCCAGCAGCTCGGACCGGAGCTCCTACAATGAGCAGTTCTTC
.	TRBV28	.	TRBJ2-7	CASSVIDWAYEQYF	TGTGCCAGCAGCGTCATAGATTGGGCCTACGAGCAGTACTTC
TRBD2	TRBV5-1	.	TRBJ2-1	CASSSGLAGDSYNEQFF	TGCGCCAGCAGCTCAGGACTAGCGGGAGACTCCTACAATGAGCAGTTCTTC
.	TRBV25-1	.	TRBJ2-7	CASSEGGYSYEQYF	TGTGCCAGCAGTGAAGGCGGATACTCCTACGAGCAGTACTTC
.	TRBV6-5	.	TRBJ2-2	CASTSQGLGAGELFF	TGTGCCAGCACTTCACAGGGACTTGGCGCCGGGGAGCTGTTTTTT
.	TRBV29-1	once	TRBJ2-7	CSVVGSSYEQYF	TGCAGCGTTGTCGGCAGCTCCTACGAGCAGTACTTC
TRBD1	TRBV4-1	.	TRBJ2-5	CASSPRTGLETQYF	TGCGCCAGCAGCCCCCGGACAGGGTTGGAGACCCAGTACTTC
.	TRBV29-1	.	TRBJ2-1	CSALGSAGRNEQFF	TGCAGCGCATTGGGGTCAGCGGGTAGGAATGAGCAGTTCTTC